A single sample is the source of the 10 T cell receptor beta chains below, sequenced in a study of cytomegalovirus exposure and HLA in healthy donors. PCR was performed using 60 Vbeta and 13 Jbeta primers. Profiled with immunoSEQ multiplex PCR; TCRdb holds only in-frame clones, not every one. Here the sample spans 90,000 to 120,000 clones, more than 65% being singletons. Sequencing was performed on PBMCs. These receptors all stem from a man under 40 in good health and CMV-seronegative.

The V call is TRBV10-2, the J call TRBJ2-5; D not resolved. V shed 3 bases and J shed 6 bases, with 8 bases lying between them. The CDR3 has 12 residues. CDR1 WSHSY and CDR2 SAAADI come from the germline V gene. CDR3: CASSDSLQTQYF. CDR3 in DNA: TGCGCCAGCAGTGATAGCCTCCAGACCCAGTACTTC.

This clone came up a few times. The V call is TRBV9, the J call TRBJ2-2; no clear D. Trimming left V 0 bases short and J 3 bases short, with 9 bases between. The CDR3 contains 15 residues. Per germline, CDR1 SGDLS and CDR2 YYNGEE. CDR3 region: CASSVVGLDTGELFF. The CDR3 DNA follows: TGTGCCAGCAGCGTAGTAGGTCTAGACACCGGGGAGCTGTTTTTT.

This chain uses TRBV29-1 with TRBJ2-6, with D maybe TRBD2 (5 bases). The V gene's germline CDR1 is SQVTM and CDR2 ANQGSEA. The CDR3 consists of 14 residues. V shed 5 bases and J shed 0 bases, with 8 bases lying between them. CDR3 sequence (DNA): TGCAGCGTTATAGGGAGCTCTGGGGCCAACGTCCTGACTTTC. Translation gives CSVIGSSGANVLTF.

The CDR3 DNA follows: TGTGCCCTATTTCGACAGGTCCAGCAGCCCCAGCATTTT. Its translation: CALFRQVQQPQHF. V gene TRBV21-1 combines with J gene TRBJ1-5; the table's D call TRBD1 went unverified against the DNA. TRBV21-1 is classified as a pseudogene. The CDR3 extends over 13 amino acids.

This rearrangement joins TRBV6-9 to TRBJ2-1; TRBD2 matches 10 bases. V lost 6 bases to trimming and J lost 3 bases; unmatched junction nucleotides: 5. CDR1 and CDR2 (germline): MNHGY, SVAAGI. This CDR3 comprises 15 residues. In DNA form, the CDR3 reads TGTGCCAGCAGAAGCAGGACTAGCGGCTACAATGAGCAGTTCTTC. Translated: CASRSRTSGYNEQFF.

V and J are TRBV29-1 and TRBJ2-7; D possibly corresponds to TRBD1 (6 bases). This CDR3 is built from 12 residues. Germline assignment: CDR1 SQVTM and CDR2 ANQGSEA. With 7 bases removed from V and 3 bases from J, the gap between germline ends came to 13 bases. The CDR3 sequence: CSAVQGNYEQYF. In DNA, the CDR3 is TGCAGCGCCGTACAGGGTAACTACGAGCAGTACTTC.

The chain couples TRBV6-1 to TRBJ2-1; TRBD2 agrees at 7 bases. The CDR3 is made up of 15 amino acids. V lost 7 bases and J lost 5; bases outside the gene matches: 11. Germline CDR1 reads MNHNS; CDR2 reads SASEGT. In DNA form, the CDR3 reads TGTGCCAGCACCGTCTCTGTCGGGGGGAACAATGAGCAGTTCTTC. Amino acid sequence: CASTVSVGGNNEQFF.

This chain joins TRBV19 and TRBJ2-1; D may be TRBD2 (6 bases). Germline V gene data show CDR1 as LNHDA and CDR2 as SQIVND (reference sequence). V was trimmed by 7 bases and J by 6 bases, leaving 7 bases between them. The CDR3 extends over 11 amino acids. The CDR3 coding sequence is TGTGCCAGTATGCGGGGCAATGAGCAGTTCTTC. Its protein is CASMRGNEQFF.

The chain carries TRBV9 and TRBJ1-1; weak D call: TRBD1 (5 bases). V lost 3 bases to trimming and J lost 1 base, with 7 bases between them. The CDR3 sequence is 13 residues long. Germline CDR1 and CDR2: SGDLS and YYNGEE. The CDR3 loop is CASSGGANTEAFF. DNA of the CDR3: TGTGCCAGCAGCGGCGGGGCGAACACTGAAGCTTTCTTT.

This chain links TRBV30 with TRBJ1-4; D possibly corresponds to TRBD1 (5 bases). V lost 5 bases and J lost 10, with 14 bases in between. Looked up from germline, CDR1 is GTSNPN and CDR2 is SVGIG (reference sequence). The CDR3 runs to 12 residues. For the CDR3, the DNA is TGTGCCTGGGGACAAGGCTGGGGAAAACTGTTTTTT. Residues: CAWGQGWGKLFF.